Shown below are 19 T cell receptor beta chains from a single sample sequenced in a study of T cells expressing NK-cell markers. TCRdb reprocessed the 5' RACE reads, with one entry per CDR3 protein and no DNA. This table holds over 200,000 distinct CDR3 sequences. Sequenced input: blood T cells: a sorted CD56 or NKG2C T cell subset, CD4+ or CD8+ T cells, or bulk PBMC T cells (not recorded which). The origin of the receptors is a young man in good health.

The chain uses TRBV12-3 or TRBV12-4 and TRBJ2-1; TCRdb gives TRBD2 as the D gene, but with no DNA this cannot be confirmed. This CDR3 region has 18 residues. CDR3 amino acids: CASRTMVITSGSGDEQFF.

J is TRBJ2-2 and V is TRBV29-1; TCRdb's D call, TRBD1, is unchecked because there is no DNA. The CDR3 sequence is 14 residues long. CDR1 SQVTM and CDR2 ANQGSEA come from the germline V gene. The CDR3 here is CSAQGAENTGELFF.

CDR3 in amino acids: CASSLVVRAGYYGYTF. The J gene is TRBJ1-2, the V gene TRBV5-5; there is no DNA to check the TCRdb D call of TRBD1. CDR1 is SGHKS and CDR2 is YYEKEE in the germline V gene (reference sequence). This CDR3 has 16 residues.

This chain uses TRBV7-9 with TRBJ2-1; no DNA is available, so the TRBD2 call from TCRdb remains unchecked. CDR3 length: 17 amino acids. Germline lookup yields CDR1 SEHNR and CDR2 FQNEAQ (reference sequence). The CDR3 loop is CASSPTLPAGARVEQFF.

This chain's CDR3 is CSVGGGEGYTF. The chain combines TRBV29-1 with TRBJ1-2; TCRdb returns TRBD1, unconfirmable since there is no DNA. Germline lookup yields CDR1 SQVTM and CDR2 ANQGSEA. This CDR3 region has 11 residues. Drawing the rest from reference TRBV29-1 and TRBJ1-2, the complete variable domain is SAVISQKPSRDICQRGTSLTIQCQVDSQVTMMFWYRQQPGQSLTLIATANQGSEATYESGFVIDKFPISRPNLTFSTLTVSNMSPEDSSIYLCSVGGGEGYTFGSGTRLTVV.

The J gene is TRBJ2-1, the V gene TRBV12-3 or TRBV12-4; absent DNA, TCRdb's TRBD2 call cannot be checked. The CDR3 consists of 14 residues. The CDR3 region is CASSLGLAGIEQFF.

The gene calls are TRBV12-3 or TRBV12-4 and TRBJ2-7; TCRdb's D call, TRBD2, is unchecked because there is no DNA. This CDR3 spans 12 amino acids. This CDR3 is CASKGPRYEQYF.

The chain is built from TRBV18 and TRBJ1-1; the D gene TCRdb calls, TRBD1, cannot be checked with no DNA. The CDR3 extends over 15 amino acids. Germline-derived CDR1 and CDR2 are KGHSH and LQKENI. The CDR3 sequence: CASRAGQGLNTEAFF.

The gene calls are TRBV29-1 and TRBJ2-1; checking the TCRdb D call of TRBD1 is not possible without DNA. Germline lookup yields CDR1 SQVTM and CDR2 ANQGSEA. The CDR3 is made up of 12 amino acids. The CDR3 loop reads CSVEEGGTEQFF.

This rearrangement joins TRBV5-1 to TRBJ2-1; the D call from TCRdb, TRBD1, cannot be confirmed without DNA. The CDR3 loop spans 14 amino acids. CDR1 is SGHRS, CDR2 YFSETQ, per germline. The CDR3 region is CASIPGQGNHEQFF.

The V gene is TRBV4-2, the J gene TRBJ2-1; no DNA is available, so the TRBD2 call from TCRdb remains unchecked. CDR1 is LGHNA and CDR2 is YNFKEQ in the germline V gene. The CDR3 extends over 15 amino acids. CDR3 protein: CASSQVRTSGDCGFF.

The chain couples TRBV29-1 to TRBJ1-1; with no DNA, the TCRdb D assignment of TRBD1 cannot be verified. The CDR3 runs to 16 residues. Germline V gene sequence: CDR1 SQVTM, CDR2 ANQGSEA. CDR3 protein: CSVRTGGPPPNTEAFF.

The chain is built from TRBV10-3 and TRBJ2-1; the TCRdb D gene call, TRBD2, has no DNA to confirm it. The CDR3 extends over 17 amino acids. In germline, CDR1 is ENHRY, CDR2 SYGVKD. The CDR3: CAISAEASGSSYNEQFF.

The V call is TRBV7-9, the J call TRBJ2-1; TCRdb returns TRBD2, unconfirmable since there is no DNA. This CDR3 has 17 residues. CDR1 is SEHNR, CDR2 FQNEAQ, per germline (reference sequence). CDR3 region: CASSLRLAATPYNEQFF.

The chain combines TRBV5-1 with TRBJ2-2. The germline V gene encodes CDR1 SGHRS and CDR2 YFSETQ. This CDR3 is 13 amino acids long. The CDR3 sequence: CASSLGSTGELFF.

The chain recombines TRBV6-1 with TRBJ2-1; TCRdb's assignment of TRBD1 cannot be checked, as there is no DNA. The CDR3 runs 13 residues. Germline CDR1 is MNHNS and CDR2 is SASEGT. Here the CDR3 reads CASRTGVRDEQFF.

The chain employs TRBV12-3 or TRBV12-4 and TRBJ1-4. The CDR3 extends over 15 amino acids. The CDR3 loop is CASSLRPTGNEKLFF.

This rearrangement joins TRBV9 to TRBJ1-5; the TRBD1 assignment by TCRdb is unverifiable without DNA. Germline V gene lookup returns CDR1 SGDLS and CDR2 YYNGEE. The CDR3 runs to 16 residues. CDR3 sequence: CASSRGTGTDDQPQHF.

The rearrangement links TRBV11-2 to TRBJ2-1; TCRdb's assignment of TRBD1 cannot be checked, as there is no DNA. The CDR3 is 16 residues long. CDR1 SGHAT and CDR2 FQNNGV come from the germline V gene. This CDR3 is CASSLGTGTAYNEQFF.